This record looks at one T cell receptor beta chain sequence and its context. A read error is possible here, since a much larger clone lies one base away. TRAV- and TRBV-specific primers, spanning alpha and beta chains, primed first-strand cDNA. With a V-primer adapter and a constant-region primer, TCRs were amplified for 20 to 25 PCR cycles. MiXCR, applied by TCRdb to the reads, yields one record per CDR3 protein. The data show fewer than 110,000 distinct CDR3 sequences, less than 25% seen once. The data belong to a study of low-dose radiotherapy and immunotherapy resistance in tumors. The overall study: Ipilimumab 1 mg/kg every six weeks, together with nivolumab 240 mg every two weeks, was given intravenously to patients. A daily 300 mg dose of oral aspirin was taken by patients for four cycles from cycle 1 day 1.

Germline-derived CDR1 and CDR2 are MGHRA and YSYEKL. CDR3 length: 12 amino acids. The V gene end was trimmed by 5 bases and the J gene end by 7 bases; junction bases not matched to a gene: 2. Time point described: after trial treatment. The treatment is: LDRT plus nivolumab, ipilimumab, low-dose cyclophosphamide and aspirin (RACIN trial). Eligible patients bore advanced solid tumors devoid of tumor-infiltrating lymphocytes. Sample: PBMCs, taken after low-dose radiotherapy plus immunotherapy. The chain uses TRBV4-1 and TRBJ2-7, with TRBD2 matching 10 bases. The receptor was derived from a male donor with prostate cancer. CDR3 nucleotides: TGCGCCAGCAGCGAAGCGGGAGGGGAGCAGTACTTC. As protein: CASSEAGGEQYF.